The 6 T cell receptor beta chains below come from one sample, sequenced in a study of human T cells and chemical hapten exposure. Indicated time point: patch test 3, about 24 weeks after DPC sensitization. Treatment denoted: therapeutic diphenylcyclopropenone sensitization with weekly scalp DPC. TCRdb reanalysed the RACE reads using MiXCR and keeps one entry per CDR3 protein. The sample has more than 45,000 distinct CDR3 sequences, over 10% seen once. The starting material was whole blood, obtained in connection with sensitization to the hapten diphenylcyclopropenone (DPC). The source is a man aged 25 to 45 with alopecia areata. Some clones in this sample may be carry-over from other donors' samples.

The J gene is TRBJ2-5, the V gene TRBV20-1; 8 bases match TRBD2. V trimming: 1 base; J trimming: 5 bases; junction bases outside the gene matches: 6. This CDR3 region has 14 residues. The germline V gene encodes CDR1 DFQATT and CDR2 SNEGSKA (reference sequence). The CDR3 reads CSARGAGVRETQYF. The DNA of the CDR3 is TGCAGTGCTAGAGGAGCGGGGGTACGGGAGACCCAGTACTTC.

This rearrangement joins TRBV7-6 to TRBJ2-7; 10 nucleotides match TRBD2. V trimming: 4 bases; J trimming: 4 bases; junction bases outside the gene matches: 7. The germline gives CDR1 SGHVS, CDR2 FNYEAQ. The CDR3 loop spans 15 amino acids. The CDR3: CASSYTSGAVYEQYF. The CDR3 nucleotides are TGTGCCAGCAGCTATACTAGCGGGGCGGTATACGAGCAGTACTTC.

This clonotype was seen ten or more times. The gene calls are TRBV29-1 and TRBJ2-7; D may be TRBD1 or TRBD2 (6 bases each). V was trimmed by 1 base and J by 2 bases, leaving 9 bases between them. The CDR3 is 13 amino acids. Germline V gene data show CDR1 as SQVTM and CDR2 as ANQGSEA. Here the CDR3 reads CSVEGGATYEQYF. CDR3 coding DNA: TGCAGCGTTGAAGGGGGGGCCACCTACGAGCAGTACTTC.

This clonotype occurred a few times. The chain joins TRBV5-1 to TRBJ1-5; 7 bases align to TRBD1. Trimming at V came to 1 base and at J to 5 bases, leaving 0 bases not matched to a gene. Germline-derived CDR1 and CDR2 are SGHRS and YFSETQ. The CDR3 extends over 13 amino acids. This CDR3 reads CASSLQGDQPQHF. DNA for the CDR3: TGCGCCAGCAGCTTGCAGGGGGATCAGCCCCAGCATTTT.

This clonotype was observed at least ten times. The chain recombines TRBV29-1 with TRBJ2-1; tentatively, D is TRBD1 (8 bases). Per germline, CDR1 SQVTM and CDR2 ANQGSEA. V lost 6 bases and J 8 bases, leaving 23 bases between the germline ends. CDR3 length: 15 amino acids. CDR3 coding DNA: TGCAGCGTAGGGGGGGAGTGGACAGGGCCGGATGAGCAGTTCTTC. Protein: CSVGGEWTGPDEQFF.

The chain employs TRBV3-1 and TRBJ1-1; weak D call: TRBD1 (6 bases). The germline V and J ends were trimmed by 5 bases and 1 base, with 11 bases remaining between them. Germline V lookup: CDR1 LGHDT, CDR2 YNNKEL (reference sequence). This CDR3 is 14 amino acids long. This CDR3 reads CASSTGQTNTEAFF. Here the CDR3 DNA reads TGTGCCAGCAGCACGGGACAAACGAACACTGAAGCTTTCTTT.